This T cell receptor beta chain came from a study of T cell responses to AZD1222 COVID-19 vaccine. Data came from immunoSEQ multiplex PCR; TCRdb stores just in-frame clones and leaves some out. The data contain about 170,000 clones, roughly 85% of them singletons. A remark on this clone: Its antigen remains unknown.

The CDR3 totals 15 residues. Germline CDR1 and CDR2: MDHEN and SYDVKM. The ends lost 6 bases at V and 0 bases at J; junction bases unmatched: 7. Notes on the study in general: Nearly half of the spike-specific TCRs reportedly recognize variant regions that carry no mutations. Baseline seropositivity characterized only a handful of AZD1222 recipients. The donor group comprised mostly white British people and more females; the analysis possibly underestimated clonal diversity.

The chain carries TRBV28 and TRBJ1-1, with 7 bases matching TRBD1. This sequence was found in an adult who received the AZD1222 COVID-19 vaccine. Material: peripheral blood, obtained 28 days after the second AZD1222 dose. The CDR3 loop is CASRTGTAMNTEAFF. CDR3 in DNA: TGTGCCAGCAGAACTGGGACAGCCATGAACACTGAAGCTTTCTTT.